This TCR beta chain originates from a study of T cells in Graves' hyperthyroidism and ophthalmopathy. Study-wide results and limits: From stable hyperthyroidism, ophthalmopathy was separated by a 13 V-J model. Most clonotypes expanded in thyroid above 0.001 were likewise present in blood.

Stability of Graves' hyperthyroidism was defined as absent ophthalmopathy progression within 18 months. Clinical symptoms, serum thyroxine, TRAb, thyroid ultrasound and orbital computed tomography established diagnosis. Germline V gene data show CDR1 as KGHDR and CDR2 as SFDVKD. Trimming took off 9 bases at V and 4 bases at J, with 9 bases between the two ends. This CDR3 has 11 amino acids. This clonotype was counted ten times or more. Its specificity is unknown. RNA transcripts provided the source from which TCR beta CDR3 regions were amplified. In the first-round RT-PCR of the TCR CDR3, the HTBI primer set was used. TCRdb reprocessed the multiplex PCR reads via MiXCR and lists one record per CDR3 protein. Among fewer than 650,000 distinct CDR3 sequences, approximately 15% were seen once, and the ten largest hold approximately 13%.

The sequence came from a woman in her thirties or forties with Graves' hyperthyroidism. Sample: blood. V usage is TRBV24-1 and J usage is TRBJ2-7; D unclear. The CDR3, as DNA: TGTGCCACCTCCGACGGGTACGAGCAGTACTTC. This sequence encodes CATSDGYEQYF.